This T cell receptor beta chain was recorded in a study of blood T cell repertoires in COVID-19 (dated by TCRdb to the early 2020s). For context, the study as a whole: The collaborator samples originated in the United States, Italy and Spain and spanned the acute and convalescent phases of COVID-19. The prospective study material was composed of cDNA or gDNA derived from T cells, B-cell-depleted T cells, or PBMCs. Subjects who had been exposed to COVID-19, were actively infected with it, or had recovered from it provided the deeply sampled blood TCRbeta repertoires that made up the dataset. A freely available public database, intended as a resource for researchers studying the immune response to SARS-CoV-2, is where the repertoires were released. Samples came from the ongoing ImmuneRACE study (first 160 participants) plus 1,254 subjects from 6 global collaborators. Sample metadata almost always included a de-identified subject ID, COVID-19 status, age in years and sex. Where HLA class I and class II types were available, the types were taken from metadata supplied by the sample provider, not from assay-based typing.

The immunoSEQ Assay, a bias-controlled multiplex PCR, was used to amplify TCRbeta CDR3 regions from genomic DNA. Concerning the study's data processing: The number of nucleated cells in each sample was estimated by amplification of reference gene primers within the assay. To quantify the absolute abundance of each unique TCRbeta CDR3 rearrangement, sequence reads were collapsed and filtered. For each sample, productive Simpson clonality was calculated as the square root of Simpson's diversity index over productive rearrangements. TCRdb provides this immuneACCESS table in a form limited to in-frame rearrangements. Some clones are lacking; in checked studies, under half of them reflect an unresolved V gene, and why the rest are absent is not known. The DNA was the basis for D and trimming; V, J and clone size are from that table. The sample yields about 370,000 clones; under 90% were counted once. The ten biggest clones cover about 1.7% of the sample.

Paper-wide results and their limitations: The quantity of clinical and demographic metadata differed by source and by participant and was supplied without curation.

Participants in the prospective study were enrolled through a virtual design, were aged 18 to 89 years, and lived in roughly 24 United States geographic areas. To assign participants to cohorts, the prospective study relied on clinical history that participants themselves reported in a screening survey and a study questionnaire. Recovered participants in ImmuneRACE Cohort 3 were defined by two consecutive negative NP/OP PCR tests, clearance by a healthcare professional, or resolution of symptoms. Each participant in the prospective study had whole blood, serum and a nasopharyngeal or oropharyngeal swab collected by mobile phlebotomists. Over an approximately 2-month period, participants in the prospective study had the option of providing additional blood draws and questionnaires. Blood samples from the prospective study were shipped frozen or at room temperature prior to DNA extraction. In the case of this clone: The antigen it binds to is not known. No base quality information exists; no much larger clone differs at one position.

This clonotype was obtained from a woman aged 30 to 39 who had recovered from COVID-19. Sequencing was done on a sample of PBMCs or T cells enriched from blood (not recorded which).

This receptor carries the CDR3 CASRHSDTLGAEAFF. The base sequence is TGTGCCAGCAGACATTCGGACACTCTTGGGGCTGAAGCTTTCTTT. The chain was built from TRBV3-1 (or the pseudogene TRBV3-2) and TRBJ1-1, with TRBD1 tentatively as D gene (5 bases match). The germline ends are 20 bases apart after V is trimmed by 6 bases and J by 6 bases. The germline V gene encodes CDR1 LGHDT and CDR2 YNNKEL (reference sequence). The CDR3 sequence holds 15 residues, the cysteine and phenylalanine included. Here the CDR3 DNA is all that survives: 45 bases in frame from base 1.